Sequencing of this TCR beta chain was carried out in a study of technical replicates of blood from a few donors. Repertoires were generated with immunoSEQ multiplex PCR, while TCRdb's copy carries only in-frame clones and drops some. The sample shows around 61,000 clones, 97% of them seen only once. Between the trimmed V and J ends, which lost 1 base and 0 bases, there was a span of 8 bases. The CDR3 has 15 residues. Germline CDR1 is WNHNN and CDR2 is SYGVQD (reference sequence). The receptor was isolated from a human donor in good health. The chain couples TRBV10-1 to TRBJ2-3, with a tentative D call TRBD1 (6 bases). The sequencing input was T cells isolated from PBMCs. The CDR3 here is CASSEWDISTDTQYF. The CDR3 DNA is TGCGCCAGCAGTGAGTGGGACATAAGCACAGATACGCAGTATTTT.